Sequencing of this T cell receptor (beta chain) was carried out in a study of blood T cell repertoires in COVID-19. CDR1 MRHNA and CDR2 SNTAGT come from the germline V gene. V lost 2 bases and J lost 1, with 6 bases in between. This CDR3 is built from 14 residues. TCRdb's copy holds only in-frame clones and misses some; the assay was immunoSEQ multiplex PCR. The sample has about 36,000 clones, more than 80% seen once. Sequenced material: peripheral blood. The sequence was obtained from a human donor in a cohort sampled during active or convalescent COVID-19. The donor label of this sample is uncertain. V gene TRBV6-4 combines with J gene TRBJ1-3; D is unresolved. The CDR3 loop reads CASSDEGSGNTIYF. In nucleotides, the CDR3 is TGTGCCAGCAGTGACGAGGGATCTGGAAACACCATATATTTT.